The clone carrying this TCR beta chain was counted only a few times. This sample is drawn from a study of T-cell reconstitution after alpha-beta-depleted transplantation in children. For TCRbeta, the library was prepared with unique molecular identifiers. TCRdb fed the PCR reads into MiXCR, producing one record per CDR3 protein. The sample lists a few hundred thousand distinct CDR3 sequences, roughly 18% occurring once. The V end lost 3 bases, the J end lost 6 bases, and 12 bases lay between the germline ends. Germline V CDR1 and CDR2: SGHVS, FQNEAQ. CDR3 size: 13 residues. Sequencing used PBMCs from the stem cell graft donor, obtained from the stem cell graft. This rearrangement joins TRBV7-8 to TRBJ2-7, with a tentative D call TRBD1 (5 bases). This clonotype originated in a human donor who donated a stem cell graft to a child with acute lymphoblastic leukemia. The CDR3 loop is CASSFQGFTEQYF. The CDR3, as DNA: TGTGCCAGCAGCTTTCAGGGTTTCACCGAGCAGTACTTC.